In this sample, the clone carrying this T cell receptor (beta chain) turned up a few times. As yet, its antigen is unknown. RNA transcripts were the template for amplifying TCR beta CDR3 regions. HTBI primers were employed in a first-round RT-PCR of the TCR CDR3. TCRdb reprocessed the multiplex PCR reads with MiXCR, giving one entry per CDR3 protein. The table shows about 290,000 distinct CDR3 sequences, with approximately 15% occurring only once. This record belongs to a study of T cells in Graves' hyperthyroidism and ophthalmopathy. Whole-study findings and limits: Ophthalmopathy was separated from stable hyperthyroidism by a 13 V-J model. The majority of expanded thyroid clonotypes above 0.001 also appeared in blood. Ophthalmopathy, which appeared later, was predicted by the model a median approximately 6.7 months before onset.

Among ophthalmopathy patients, the Clinical Activity Score reached at least 3, the NOSPECS grade reached at least 4, and duration remained under 3 months. The sample was blood. This TCR came from a woman aged 55-75 years with Graves' ophthalmopathy.

Written as DNA, the CDR3 is TGTGCCAGCAGTTACTCGAAGGGGCGGCATACTGAGGGGCAGTATTTT. Encoded protein: CASSYSKGRHTEGQYF. The chain couples TRBV6-6 to TRBJ2-3; D assignment may be TRBD1 or TRBD2 (5 bases each). The germline V gene has CDR1 MNHNY and CDR2 SVGAGI (reference sequence). The CDR3 loop spans 16 amino acids. Trimming cost V 0 bases and J 11 bases, with 21 bases left between them.